These 2 T cell receptor beta chains share one sample of origin, sequenced in a study of beta chain features in type 1 diabetes. Sequenced material consisted of expressed TCRB transcripts (all of the isolated RNA was reverse transcribed). Profiled with immunoSEQ multiplex PCR; TCRdb holds only in-frame clones, not every one. The data show 150,000 to 200,000 clones, approximately 9% seen once. The material sequenced was central memory CD4+ T cells from blood. Receptor source: a woman aged 18-35 years in good health.

In its sample, this clone was seen a few times. The chain links TRBV2 to TRBJ2-5; 7 nucleotides align to TRBD1. The CDR3 sequence is 13 residues long. Unmatched junction bases numbered 7, after V lost 9 bases and J lost 3 bases. Germline lookup yields CDR1 SNHLY and CDR2 FYNNEI. CDR3 in amino acids: CASNYRGEETQYF. For the CDR3, the DNA is TGTGCCAGTAACTACAGGGGAGAAGAGACCCAGTACTTC. Together with reference TRBV2 and TRBJ2-5, the CDR3 gives the full variable domain: EPEVTQTPSHQVTQMGQEVILRCVPISNHLYFYWYRQILGQKVEFLVSFYNNEISEKSEIFDDQFSVERPDGSNFTLKIRSTKLEDSAMYFCASNYRGEETQYFGPGTRLLVL.

The chain joins TRBV7-8 to TRBJ1-1, with D possibly being TRBD1 (6 bases). Germline V gives CDR1 SGHVS, CDR2 FQNEAQ. The germline V and J ends were trimmed by 1 base and 9 bases, with 12 bases remaining between them. The CDR3 has 13 residues. The DNA for the CDR3 is TGTGCCAGCAGCTTAGGGGTGGGGACAAAAGCTTTCTTT. Its protein product is CASSLGVGTKAFF.